This T cell receptor beta chain originates from a study of blood T cells in healthy people across ages. Primed by a sample-barcoded 5' primer and a J-beta primer mix, a second PCR proceeded for roughly 6 to 12 cycles. TCRdb re-called the 5' RACE reads with MiXCR, one entry per CDR3 protein. The data show around 800,000 distinct CDR3 sequences, around 62% seen once. From germline, CDR1 is DFQATT and CDR2 SNEGSKA (reference sequence). This CDR3 has 14 residues. Sequences were obtained from blood. The chain couples TRBV20-1 to TRBJ2-1; D unresolved. The J call may be mistaken, given a closer DNA end match to TRBJ2-7. The sequence was collected from a man between 25 and 39 years old in good health. The CDR3 DNA sequence: TGCAGTGCCGAGTACTCACGCGGAACCTACGAGCAGTACTTC. Amino acid sequence: CSAEYSRGTYEQYF.